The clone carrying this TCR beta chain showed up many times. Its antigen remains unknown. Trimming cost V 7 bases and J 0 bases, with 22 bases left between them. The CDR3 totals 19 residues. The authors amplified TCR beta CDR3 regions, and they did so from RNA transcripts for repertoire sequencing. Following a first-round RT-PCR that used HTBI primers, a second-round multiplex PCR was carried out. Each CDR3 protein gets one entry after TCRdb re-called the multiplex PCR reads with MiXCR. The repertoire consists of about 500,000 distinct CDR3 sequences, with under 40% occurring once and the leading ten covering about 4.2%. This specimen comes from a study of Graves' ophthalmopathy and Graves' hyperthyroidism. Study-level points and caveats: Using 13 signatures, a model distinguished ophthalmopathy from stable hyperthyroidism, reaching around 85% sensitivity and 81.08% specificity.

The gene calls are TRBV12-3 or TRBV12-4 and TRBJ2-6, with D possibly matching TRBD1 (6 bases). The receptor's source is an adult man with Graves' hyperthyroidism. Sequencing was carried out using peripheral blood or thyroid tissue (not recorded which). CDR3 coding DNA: TGTGCCAGCACCCCAAACTTACAGGGATTGGGCTCTGGGGCCAACGTCCTGACTTTC. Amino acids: CASTPNLQGLGSGANVLTF.